The next 8 T cell receptor beta chains were all read from a single sample in a study of graft-versus-host responses after intestinal transplantation. Using immunoSEQ multiplex PCR, the repertoire was profiled, and TCRdb retains in-frame clones only, with some absent. The sample includes roughly 20,000 clones, about 65% seen only once; the top ten take 8% to 9.5%. Lamina propria and intraepithelial lymphocytes were released by processing graft tissue. The sequenced sample was ileum tissue, obtained about 21 days after intestinal transplant. The source is a human patient who received an intestinal transplant, so some T cells may come from the graft donor.

This chain joins TRBV30 and TRBJ2-1; 7 nucleotides line up with TRBD2. The V gene end was trimmed by 5 bases and the J gene end by 2 bases; junction bases not matched to a gene: 0. From germline, CDR1 is GTSNPN and CDR2 SVGIG (reference sequence). This CDR3 contains 12 residues. CDR3 DNA: TGTGCCTGGGGGGGGGCCTACAATGAGCAGTTCTTC. It encodes CAWGGAYNEQFF.

This chain joins TRBV5-1 and TRBJ1-1; TRBD1 matches at 9 bases. The germline V gene has CDR1 SGHRS and CDR2 YFSETQ. The CDR3 spans 16 residues. J lost 4 bases, V lost 4 bases, and 11 bases had no gene match. The CDR3 sequence: CASSQDRGEGGTEAFF. CDR3 DNA: TGCGCCAGCAGCCAAGACAGGGGGGAGGGGGGCACTGAAGCTTTCTTT.

The chain has TRBV5-1 and TRBJ1-6; 11 nucleotides align to TRBD1. Germline CDR1 reads SGHRS; CDR2 reads YFSETQ. V dropped 5 bases and J dropped 1; count of bases not matched to a gene: 5. There are 17 residues in the CDR3. CDR3 residues: CASRRRDRGSYNSPLHF. The CDR3 nucleotides read TGCGCCAGCAGACGCCGGGACAGGGGGTCCTATAATTCACCCCTCCACTTT. Complete variable domain (other parts from reference TRBV5-1 and TRBJ1-6): KAGVTQTPRYLIKTRGQQVTLSCSPISGHRSVSWYQQTPGQGLQFLFEYFSETQRNKGNFPGRFSGRQFSNSRSEMNVSTLELGDSALYLCASRRRDRGSYNSPLHFGNGTRLTVT.

This clone has just a few counts. V usage is TRBV6-5 and J usage is TRBJ2-7, with D unresolved. Trimming removed 2 bases from V and 4 bases from J, with 18 bases in between. The CDR3 is 16 residues long. Germline-derived CDR1 and CDR2 are MNHEY and SVGAGI. Here the CDR3 reads CASSYGSQVLLYEQYF. Here the CDR3 DNA reads TGTGCCAGCAGTTACGGATCCCAGGTATTATTATACGAGCAGTACTTC.

The chain couples TRBV5-1 to TRBJ2-3; TRBD2 matches at 7 bases. The CDR3 extends over 15 amino acids. CDR1 SGHRS and CDR2 YFSETQ come from the germline V gene. V shed 4 bases, J shed 2 bases, and the junction held 7 bases outside the gene matches. The CDR3 DNA follows: TGCGCCAGCAGCCTAGCGGACCGATCCACAGATACGCAGTATTTT. It is translated as CASSLADRSTDTQYF.

The V and J genes are TRBV7-2 and TRBJ1-3; D remains unclear. Germline loops: CDR1 SGHTA, CDR2 FQGNSA. V shed 5 bases and J shed 4 bases, with 12 bases lying between them. The CDR3 loop spans 14 amino acids. CDR3 residues: CASSQQLKGNTIYF. Here the CDR3 DNA reads TGTGCCAGCAGCCAGCAACTAAAGGGAAACACCATATATTTT.

This rearrangement joins TRBV5-8 to TRBJ2-3, with a possible D match to TRBD2 (6 bases). CDR1 is SGHTS and CDR2 is YDEGEE in the germline V gene. This CDR3 region has 17 residues. V was shortened by 4 bases and J by 0 bases, with 18 bases between the two germline ends. CDR3 sequence reads: CASSPGVRYTSTDTQYF. The CDR3 region has the DNA TGTGCCAGCAGCCCGGGGGTCAGATACACTAGCACAGATACGCAGTATTTT.

The rearrangement joins TRBV4-2 to TRBJ1-2; D gene unclear. The germline gives CDR1 LGHNA, CDR2 YNFKEQ. The CDR3 spans 14 residues. Trimming removed 1 base at V and 5 bases at J, with 11 bases between. The CDR3 bases are TGTGCCAGCAGCCAAGGAGGCAGTTGGTATGGCTACACCTTC. Translating it yields CASSQGGSWYGYTF.